The clone carrying this T cell receptor beta chain was counted between two and nine times. TCRdb itself ran the 5' RACE reads through MiXCR, one entry per CDR3 protein. The sample consists of about 180,000 distinct CDR3 sequences, roughly 16% of them appearing once. This sample was included in a study of T-cell memory formation after mild COVID-19. CDR3 length equals 13 residues. Trimming took 1 base from V and 5 from J, leaving 8 bases between them. Germline assignment: CDR1 MNHEY and CDR2 SVGAGI. The sequencing sample was made of PBMCs or a T cell subset sorted from them (not recorded which). The clonotype was recovered from an adult woman who had mild COVID-19 (a few samples of this study predate the infection). Cell type and time point are not known. The V and J genes are TRBV6-5 and TRBJ2-5; TRBD1 might be the D (6 bases). CDR3 nucleotides: TGTGCCAGCAGTTACTTACAGGGCGAGACCCAGTACTTC. It encodes CASSYLQGETQYF.